A selection of T cell receptor beta chains follows, all from one sample in a study of blood T cell repertoires in COVID-19. Sequenced by immunoSEQ multiplex PCR; TCRdb stores in-frame clones only, minus some. This sample has about 240,000 clones; around 85% occur once, and the top ten carry more than 8%. The sequencing input was peripheral blood. The receptors here all came from an elderly woman with acute or convalescent COVID-19. The CDR3 runs from the conserved cysteine through the conserved F or W. D genes are given only for firm matches. Size is stated for part of the rows, as once, few or many counts, or as a class when the clone is expanded.

v_call	clone_size	d_call	j_call	cdr3_nt	cdr3_aa
TRBV7-9	.	TRBD1	TRBJ2-3	TGTGCCAGCACCACCCCGGGACAGGGTAGCACAGATACGCAGTATTTT	CASTTPGQGSTDTQYF
TRBV7-8	.	.	TRBJ2-6	TGTGCCAGCAGCTCTCCACCCCAGGGGACGAACAACGTCCTGACTTTC	CASSSPPQGTNNVLTF
TRBV5-1	.	.	TRBJ1-4	TGCGCCAGCGGTCCCACAGGGAATGAAAAACTGTTTTTT	CASGPTGNEKLFF
TRBV18	.	.	TRBJ2-3	TGTGCCAGCTCACCACCGGGCGTGGATACGCAGTATTTT	CASSPPGVDTQYF
TRBV2	.	TRBD1	TRBJ1-5	TGTGCCAGCAGCCCTATAGTCCCGGGACAGGGTCAACGAAATCAGCCCCAGCATTTT	CASSPIVPGQGQRNQPQHF
TRBV28	.	TRBD1	TRBJ1-3	TGTGCCAGCAGTTTACCTGGGACAGGGTCAGGAAACACCATATATTTT	CASSLPGTGSGNTIYF
TRBV5-4	.	.	TRBJ2-2	TGTGCCAGCAGCCCCAAAAACACCGGGGAGCTGTTTTTT	CASSPKNTGELFF
TRBV7-2	.	TRBD1	TRBJ2-2	TGTGCCACGTCCAGGACAGGGGGCACCGGGGAGCTGTTTTTT	CATSRTGGTGELFF
TRBV5-1	.	.	TRBJ1-6	TGCGCCAGCAGTGACAAGAGCTCCTATAATTCACCCCTCCACTTT	CASSDKSSYNSPLHF
TRBV5-4	.	TRBD1	TRBJ1-6	TGTGCCAGCAGCGCGGACAGGAATAATTCACCCCTCCACTTT	CASSADRNNSPLHF
TRBV9	.	.	TRBJ2-7	TGTGCCAGCAGCGTAGCTTACGGTGAAAGCGAGCAGTACTTC	CASSVAYGESEQYF
TRBV5-1	.	.	TRBJ1-5	TGCGCCAGCAGCTTGGGTGGTGGGCAGGGGCAGGGGTTGGGAAATCAGCCCCAGCATTTT	CASSLGGGQGQGLGNQPQHF
TRBV11-2	.	.	TRBJ1-6	TGTGCCAGCAGCCCCGAGCGGGCCAAGGGTTCACCCCTCCACTTT	CASSPERAKGSPLHF
TRBV11-2	.	.	TRBJ1-1	TGTGCCAGCAGCTTAGAGGCAGGGCTAGAAGCTTTCTTT	CASSLEAGLEAFF
TRBV9	few	TRBD1	TRBJ2-1	TGTGCCAGCAGCGCCCCGGGACAGTTCTACAATGAGCAGTTCTTC	CASSAPGQFYNEQFF
TRBV7-2	.	.	TRBJ2-2	TGTGCCAGCAGCTCCCAGGGTACCGGGGAGCTGTTTTTT	CASSSQGTGELFF
TRBV4-1	.	.	TRBJ1-6	TGCGCCAGCAGCCAAGACAGGGGCGTAAGCTCCTATAATTCACCCCTCCACTTT	CASSQDRGVSSYNSPLHF
TRBV3-1/TRBV3-2	.	TRBD2	TRBJ2-5	TGTGCCAGCAGCAGAATAGCGGGGGGACCATACCAAGAGACCCAGTACTTC	CASSRIAGGPYQETQYF
TRBV7-2	.	.	TRBJ2-7	TGTGCCAGCAGCTCCTCAGGCGGGGTTACCTACGAGCAGTACTTC	CASSSSGGVTYEQYF
TRBV18	.	TRBD1	TRBJ2-7	TGTGCCAGCTCCGGACAGGGATCCTACGAGCAGTACTTC	CASSGQGSYEQYF
TRBV28	once	TRBD1	TRBJ2-5	TGTGCCAGCAGTTTCCCCTCAACCGAGTACCCCGGGACAGAGGCAGAGACCCAGTACTTC	CASSFPSTEYPGTEAETQYF
TRBV4-1	.	.	TRBJ1-3	TGCGCCAGCAGCCAAGGGGTACAGGGTTGGGACACCATATATTTT	CASSQGVQGWDTIYF
TRBV12-3/TRBV12-4	.	.	TRBJ1-1	TGTGCCAGCAGTTTAACCGGACAGTCCGGGGCTTTCTTT	CASSLTGQSGAFF
TRBV5-6	.	.	TRBJ1-4	TGTGCCAGCAGCGCCGGACAGACTTCGGCTGAAAAACTGTTTTTT	CASSAGQTSAEKLFF
TRBV18	.	.	TRBJ2-3	TGTGCCAGCTCACCGGACATTAGCACAGATACGCAGTATTTT	CASSPDISTDTQYF
TRBV24-1	.	TRBD2	TRBJ2-5	TGTGCCACCGGAGGGGGACTAGCTTACGAGACCCAGTACTTC	CATGGGLAYETQYF
TRBV30	.	.	TRBJ1-4	TGTGCCTGGATGGGGGGGACCCCTAATGAAAAACTGTTTTTT	CAWMGGTPNEKLFF
TRBV18	.	TRBD1	TRBJ1-2	TGTGCCAGCTCACGGGACAGGGCGGACGGCTACACCTTC	CASSRDRADGYTF
TRBV28	.	TRBD1	TRBJ1-5	TGTGCCAGCAGTTCCCCTACAGGGGGCAATCAGCCCCAGCATTTT	CASSSPTGGNQPQHF
TRBV12-2	.	.	TRBJ2-7	TGTGCAAGTCGCTCCACCCTACTGTCATACGAGCAGTACTTC	CASRSTLLSYEQYF
TRBV5-5	.	.	TRBJ2-2	TGTGCCAGCAGCCGAACAGGGTTATCAACCGGGGAGCTGTTTTTT	CASSRTGLSTGELFF
TRBV7-8	.	TRBD2	TRBJ2-3	TGTGCCAGCAGCCCAAGCGGGAGTTTTGATACGCAGTATTTT	CASSPSGSFDTQYF
TRBV5-1	.	TRBD2	TRBJ2-1	TGCGCCAGCAGCTTGGAGACTAGCGGGGGTCACAATGAGCAGTTCTTC	CASSLETSGGHNEQFF
TRBV7-9	.	.	TRBJ2-1	TGTGCCAGCAGCTATTCGGACATTGAGCAGTTCTTC	CASSYSDIEQFF
TRBV25-1	.	.	TRBJ2-1	TGTGCCAGCAGTGTGGGGGCCAATGAGCAGTTCTTC	CASSVGANEQFF
TRBV6-2/TRBV6-3	.	.	TRBJ1-5	TGTGCCAGCAGTTACTCGAATGGCAGGGGAGCTGGTCGTAGCAATCAGCCCCAGCATTTT	CASSYSNGRGAGRSNQPQHF
TRBV6-1	.	TRBD2	TRBJ2-6	TGTGCCAGCAGTGGCCCGGGGAGGGGCTCTGGGGCCAACGTCCTGACTTTC	CASSGPGRGSGANVLTF
TRBV12-3/TRBV12-4	.	.	TRBJ1-4	TGTGCCAGCAGCATACATGGTAATGAAAAACTGTTTTTT	CASSIHGNEKLFF
TRBV11-2	.	.	TRBJ1-1	TGTGCCAGCAGCTTAGGCCCGGGGACTAACACTGAAGCTTTCTTT	CASSLGPGTNTEAFF
TRBV10-3	.	.	TRBJ1-2	TGTGCCATCAGTGAGTCTCCAGGGGCGCGGGGCTACACCTTC	CAISESPGARGYTF
TRBV7-8	.	.	TRBJ2-7	TGTGCCAGCAGCTCCGACCCATCGGGCGAGCAGTACTTC	CASSSDPSGEQYF
TRBV5-5	.	.	TRBJ1-2	TGTGCCAGCAGCCTGGTGGGGGGGCACGGCTACACCTTC	CASSLVGGHGYTF
TRBV29-1	.	TRBD1	TRBJ1-1	TGCAGCGTCGCCGTAGGGGGCCCGAACACTGAAGCTTTCTTT	CSVAVGGPNTEAFF
TRBV5-8	.	TRBD1	TRBJ1-5	TGTGCCAGCAGCGCGACCCCAGGGGGTGGCAATCAGCCCCAGCATTTT	CASSATPGGGNQPQHF
TRBV5-1	few	TRBD1	TRBJ2-7	TGCGCCAGCAGCGCGGGACAGGGCAGCTACGAGCAGTACTTC	CASSAGQGSYEQYF
TRBV2	.	.	TRBJ1-3	TGTGCCAGCAGCAGGGACAAACCACTCGGAAACACCATATATTTT	CASSRDKPLGNTIYF
TRBV4-1	few	.	TRBJ2-7	TGCGCCAGCAGCTCCCGGGGGGTAGGACAGCCCTACGAGCAGTACTTC	CASSSRGVGQPYEQYF
TRBV27	.	TRBD2	TRBJ2-7	TGTGCCAGCAGTTTATCGAGGGGACTAGCGGAATCCTACGAGCAGTACTTC	CASSLSRGLAESYEQYF
TRBV25-1	once	TRBD2	TRBJ2-5	TGTGCCAGCAGCCCCGGGGGGGGGACGCCTATCCAGTACTTC	CASSPGGGTPIQYF
TRBV7-2	.	TRBD2	TRBJ2-5	TGTGCCAGCAGCTTACCGGGGGGGGCCCCTCGTACCCAACAAGAGACCCAGTACTTC	CASSLPGGAPRTQQETQYF
TRBV28	.	.	TRBJ1-5	TGTGCCAGCAGTTTAGGGCCTCCTGGCCAGACCCAGCATTTT	CASSLGPPGQTQHF
TRBV5-1	.	TRBD1	TRBJ2-7	TGCGCCAGCAGCCCCCGGCAGGGGGCGTCCTACGAGCAGTACTTC	CASSPRQGASYEQYF
TRBV28	.	TRBD1	TRBJ1-2	TGTGCCAGCAGTCGGGACAGGGCCGGCGGCTACACCTTC	CASSRDRAGGYTF
TRBV5-1	.	.	TRBJ2-5	TGCGCCAGCAGCCCGGACAGCGCTGGGGAGACCCAGTACTTC	CASSPDSAGETQYF
TRBV28	.	TRBD1	TRBJ1-4	TGTGCCAGCAAGACGGGGACAGGGGGCCCCTTTGAGGAAAAACTGTTTTTT	CASKTGTGGPFEEKLFF
TRBV10-3	.	.	TRBJ1-1	TGTGCCATCCAATCCCTCGGGGACACTGAAGCTTTCTTT	CAIQSLGDTEAFF
TRBV7-2	once	.	TRBJ1-2	TGTGCCAGCAGTTCAAGGGGTAACTATGGCTACACCTTC	CASSSRGNYGYTF
TRBV18	.	.	TRBJ2-7	TGTGCCAGCTCACGGGATGTCAGGGCCGACGAGCAGTACTTC	CASSRDVRADEQYF
TRBV29-1	once	TRBD1	TRBJ2-1	TGCAGCGTAGACCAGGACAGGGCGAATGAGCAGTTCTTC	CSVDQDRANEQFF
TRBV28	.	TRBD1	TRBJ2-1	TGTGCCAGCAGAGGGACAGGGCGCTACAATGAGCAGTTCTTC	CASRGTGRYNEQFF